These 9 T cell receptor beta chains were sequenced from one sample in a study of identical twins (dated by TCRdb to the mid-2010s). The library was generated by 5' RACE. TCRdb shows the sequencer as Illumina HiSeq 2000. The raw public data were reprocessed by TCRdb itself: fastp quality trimming at Q25, MiXCR clonotype calling, in-frame beta chains only. Rows with a matching CDR3 protein are joined into one entry that keeps the most common DNA and genes. This sample holds 460,000 or so distinct CDR3 sequences; 11% to 15% were observed only once. Roughly 0.56% of the sample goes to the ten largest clones. This sample also belongs to another study, concerning yellow fever vaccine responses in identical twins.

The specimen sequenced was CD4+ T cells sorted from blood. These receptor sequences come from a woman between 18 and 30 years old in good health.

The chain links TRBV5-5 to TRBJ2-2; 8 bases are shared with TRBD1. V shed 6 bases and J 3 bases; nucleotides not matched to a gene: 4. The germline V gene has CDR1 SGHKS and CDR2 YYEKEE (reference sequence). CDR3 length: 14 amino acids. CDR3 in amino acids: CASKGQGDTGELFF. DNA for the CDR3: TGTGCCAGCAAAGGACAGGGTGACACCGGGGAGCTGTTTTTT.

This clonotype was observed a few times. The chain uses TRBV5-1 and TRBJ2-1; D ambiguous. Trimming cost V 2 bases and J 4 bases, with 10 bases left between them. This CDR3 has 14 amino acids. Germline lookup yields CDR1 SGHRS and CDR2 YFSETQ. Here the CDR3 reads CASSLSPEYNEQFF. The CDR3 region has the DNA TGCGCCAGCAGCTTATCCCCCGAGTACAATGAGCAGTTCTTC. Variable domain in full (rest from reference TRBV5-1 and TRBJ2-1): KAGVTQTPRYLIKTRGQQVTLSCSPISGHRSVSWYQQTPGQGLQFLFEYFSETQRNKGNFPGRFSGRQFSNSRSEMNVSTLELGDSALYLCASSLSPEYNEQFFGPGTRLTVL.

The chain links TRBV29-1 to TRBJ2-7, with D unclear. V shed 0 bases and J shed 6 bases, with 9 bases lying between them. The CDR3 consists of 12 residues. Germline lookup yields CDR1 SQVTM and CDR2 ANQGSEA. The CDR3 loop reads CSVEDLLFEQYF. The DNA of the CDR3 is TGCAGCGTTGAAGATCTATTATTCGAGCAGTACTTC.

This clonotype was recorded a few times. V and J are TRBV15 and TRBJ2-7; TRBD2 is a possible D gene (6 bases). Germline-derived CDR1 and CDR2 are LNHNV and YYDKDF (reference sequence). Trimming removed 1 base from V and 3 bases from J, with 13 bases in between. The CDR3 runs to 15 residues. The CDR3 bases are TGTGCCACCAGCAGAGTTGGAGCGGGCTACTACGAGCAGTACTTC. Translating it yields CATSRVGAGYYEQYF.

This chain links TRBV2 with TRBJ2-7; maybe TRBD1 (5 bases). This CDR3 spans 14 amino acids. Germline V CDR1 and CDR2: SNHLY, FYNNEI. The V gene lost 6 bases and the J gene lost 6 bases, with 18 bases spanning the gap. CDR3 bases: TGTGCCAGCAGGCCCCTGACAGTCGGCTCCGAGCAGTACTTC. It encodes CASRPLTVGSEQYF. Based on the CDR3 plus reference TRBV2 and TRBJ2-7, the full variable domain is EPEVTQTPSHQVTQMGQEVILRCVPISNHLYFYWYRQILGQKVEFLVSFYNNEISEKSEIFDDQFSVERPDGSNFTLKIRSTKLEDSAMYFCASRPLTVGSEQYFGPGTRLTVT.

This clonotype was counted between two and nine times. V is TRBV3-1 and J is TRBJ2-5, with TRBD2 identical over 9 bases. CDR3 length: 17 amino acids. Looked up from germline, CDR1 is LGHDT and CDR2 is YNNKEL (reference sequence). Trimming took 0 bases from V and 6 from J; bases not matched to a gene: 11. The CDR3 DNA is TGTGCCAGCAGCCAAGAAGCGAGCGGGGGGCCACTGAAGACCCAGTACTTC. The encoded protein is CASSQEASGGPLKTQYF.

The V and J genes are TRBV20-1 and TRBJ2-7, with D perhaps matching TRBD2 (5 bases). The germline V gene has CDR1 DFQATT and CDR2 SNEGSKA (reference sequence). Trimming cost V 5 bases and J 3 bases, with 17 bases left between them. The CDR3 contains 14 residues. CDR3 residues: CSAPDSRGIYEQYF. In nucleotides, the CDR3 is TGCAGTGCTCCTGACTCCCGAGGGATCTACGAGCAGTACTTC.

Only a few counts were recorded for this clonotype. The genes are TRBV7-3 and TRBJ2-3; D is unclear. In germline, CDR1 is SGHTA, CDR2 FQGTGA. CDR3 length equals 14 residues. Trimming pared 1 base from V and 2 bases from J, leaving 7 bases between. CDR3 region: CASSLSPNTDTQYF. CDR3 nucleotides: TGTGCCAGCAGCTTAAGTCCCAACACAGATACGCAGTATTTT.

The V call is TRBV24-1, the J call TRBJ2-5; tentatively, D is TRBD2 (6 bases). Germline CDR1 is KGHDR and CDR2 is SFDVKD. The CDR3 is 17 amino acids. V was pared by 7 bases and J by 4 bases, with 24 bases between. The CDR3 DNA is TGTGCCACCAGCGCAGGCCCCGGAGGGCAAGTGGGAGAGACCCAGTACTTC. Amino acids: CATSAGPGGQVGETQYF.